This T cell receptor beta chain was profiled in a study of blood T cell repertoires in COVID-19. The table came from immunoSEQ multiplex PCR; TCRdb's copy has only in-frame clones and leaves some out. The sample contains about 110,000 clones, about nine tenths of which appear only once. Sequencing used peripheral blood. The sequence was collected from a middle-aged man with acute or convalescent COVID-19.

CDR3 DNA: TGTGCCTGGGAGGAGGGGGGGGCGTATAGCAATCAGCCCCAGCATTTT. Translated, it gives CAWEEGGAYSNQPQHF. The chain has TRBV30 and TRBJ1-5, with a tentative D call TRBD1 (6 bases). Germline CDR1 is GTSNPN and CDR2 is SVGIG (reference sequence). This CDR3 is 16 amino acids long. The V gene lost 5 bases and the J gene lost 0 bases, with 17 bases spanning the gap.